The clone carrying this TCR beta chain was seen a handful of times. The germline gene is not matched at one end of the junction; a read error may be the cause. Regions amplified from RNA transcripts were the TCR beta CDR3 regions. Using the HTBI primer set, a first-round RT-PCR was run on the TCR CDR3. TCRdb itself ran the multiplex PCR reads through MiXCR, one entry per CDR3 protein. In the table there are about 640,000 distinct CDR3 sequences, about 20% of which are singletons. This entry comes from a study of T cells in Graves' hyperthyroidism and ophthalmopathy. The V gene's germline CDR1 is MNHEY and CDR2 SVGAGI. The CDR3 covers 15 residues.

The TCR was taken from a man under 40 with Graves' ophthalmopathy. This chain joins TRBV6-5 and TRBJ2-1; TRBD2 agrees at 10 bases. Input material: blood. CDR3 region: CASSHSSGSDNEQFF. The CDR3 nucleotides read TGTGCCAGCAGTCACTCTAGCGGGAGTGACAATGAGCAGTTCTTC.